These 18 T cell receptor beta chains share one sample of origin, sequenced in a study of long-term antiretroviral therapy in people with HIV. The immunoSEQ assay was v3.0, run at survey level. The table came from immunoSEQ multiplex PCR; TCRdb's copy has only in-frame clones and leaves some out. Of some 20,000 clones listed, around 86% are singletons. The material sequenced was unsorted PBMCs, taken 0.5 years after starting antiretroviral therapy. These TCRs come from a middle-aged man with HIV.

The chain carries TRBV13 and TRBJ2-1, with D possibly TRBD2 on 6 matching bases. CDR1 is PRHDT and CDR2 is FYEKMQ in the germline V gene (reference sequence). V gave up 1 base and J gave up 9 bases, with 22 bases separating them. The CDR3 has 17 amino acids. The DNA of the CDR3 is TGTGCCAGCAGCTTAGATCAGGCCGCCCCTCCCGGGGGTGAGCAGTTCTTC. Translating it yields CASSLDQAAPPGGEQFF.

The chain is built from TRBV28 and TRBJ1-4; the D gene is possibly TRBD1 (6 bases). The V gene's germline CDR1 is MDHEN and CDR2 SYDVKM. The germline V and J ends were trimmed by 6 bases and 7 bases, with 15 bases remaining between them. The CDR3 has 14 residues. The CDR3 is CASRAQGTAEKLFF. The CDR3 DNA reads as TGTGCCAGCAGGGCCCAGGGGACGGCTGAAAAACTGTTTTTT.

The chain combines TRBV27 with TRBJ2-2, with D perhaps TRBD2 (6 bases). The V end was cut by 6 bases, the J end by 2 bases, with 22 bases between. The CDR3 consists of 18 residues. CDR1 is MNHEY and CDR2 is SMNVEV in the germline V gene (reference sequence). The CDR3 DNA follows: TGTGCCAGCAGCCCTGAGAGGAGCGGGCCCCCCAACACCGGGGAGCTGTTTTTT. Its translation is CASSPERSGPPNTGELFF.

The chain couples TRBV21-1 to TRBJ1-1; the D segment call TRBD1 is taken from the table without a DNA check. TRBV21-1 is annotated as a pseudogene. The CDR3 extends over 17 amino acids. The CDR3 is CASSSLKSGTGGTEAFF. The CDR3 nucleotides are TGTGCCAGCAGCAGTTTAAAATCCGGGACAGGGGGAACTGAAGCTTTCTTT.

The chain couples TRBV14 to TRBJ2-5; D gene ambiguous. The V end was cut by 4 bases, the J end by 1 base, with 19 bases between. CDR1 and CDR2 from the germline V gene are SGHDN and FVKESK. The CDR3 has 17 residues. The CDR3 region is CASSLVINLASQETQYF. CDR3 sequence (DNA): TGTGCCAGCAGCCTGGTTATAAACCTGGCCTCCCAAGAGACCCAGTACTTC.

Here the CDR3 DNA reads TGTGCCTCGCGGGGGGGGTTTAACACCGGGGAGCTGTTTTTT. It translates to CASRGGFNTGELFF. V and J are TRBV9 and TRBJ2-2; 9 positions match TRBD2. The CDR3 has 14 residues. J gave up 2 bases and V 10 bases, and 6 bases lay outside the gene matches. Germline CDR1 reads SGDLS; CDR2 reads YYNGEE. The entire variable domain, with the rest obtained from reference TRBV9 and TRBJ2-2, is as follows: DSGVTQTPKHLITATGQRVTLRCSPRSGDLSVYWYQQSLDQGLQFLIQYYNGEERAKGNILERFSAQQFPDLHSELNLSSLELGDSALYFCASRGGFNTGELFFGEGSRLTVL.

The J gene is TRBJ2-1, the V gene TRBV27; the D gene is possibly TRBD2 (7 bases). This CDR3 is built from 16 residues. Per the germline V gene, CDR1 is MNHEY and CDR2 is SMNVEV (reference sequence). Trimming took 6 bases from V and 5 from J, leaving 20 bases between them. Here the CDR3 reads CASRHSPGGGDNEQFF. CDR3 nucleotide sequence: TGTGCCAGCAGACACTCCCCCGGAGGGGGGGACAATGAGCAGTTCTTC.

This chain connects TRBV28 to TRBJ2-7, with no clear D. This CDR3 comprises 14 residues. Between the trimmed V and J ends, which lost 5 bases and 6 bases, there was a span of 17 bases. The germline V gene has CDR1 MDHEN and CDR2 SYDVKM. CDR3 protein: CASSGFQIGGEQYF. DNA for the CDR3: TGTGCCAGCAGTGGGTTCCAGATTGGTGGCGAGCAGTACTTC.

The chain combines TRBV7-3 with TRBJ2-5; 9 bases are a match to TRBD1. The CDR3 is 13 residues long. The germline gives CDR1 SGHTA, CDR2 FQGTGA. The trim removed 5 bases at V and 4 bases at J, leaving 2 bases unmatched. The CDR3 loop reads CASSVTGGETQYF. In nucleotides, the CDR3 is TGTGCCAGCAGCGTGACAGGGGGAGAGACCCAGTACTTC.

The V gene is TRBV7-9, the J gene TRBJ1-6; D may be TRBD1 (6 bases). This CDR3 spans 15 amino acids. V was pared by 4 bases and J by 11 bases, with 18 bases between. CDR1 and CDR2 from the germline V gene are SEHNR and FQNEAQ (reference sequence). The DNA for the CDR3 is TGTGCCAGCAGCTCGACCCGGCAACCAGGGGCACCCCTCCACTTT. Translation: CASSSTRQPGAPLHF.

This chain links TRBV29-1 with TRBJ1-5; D ambiguous. Germline values: CDR1 SQVTM, CDR2 ANQGSEA. The CDR3 is made up of 13 amino acids. Trimming shortened V by 8 bases and J by 5 bases, and 16 bases separated the two germline ends. CDR3 loop: CSLTVGKYQPQHF. The CDR3 nucleotides are TGCAGCCTCACTGTGGGGAAGTATCAGCCCCAGCATTTT.

J is TRBJ2-7 and V is TRBV29-1; weak D call: TRBD1 (5 bases). There are 13 residues in the CDR3. V lost 4 bases and J 6 bases, leaving 16 bases between the germline ends. CDR1 is SQVTM, CDR2 ANQGSEA, per germline. The CDR3 nucleotides read TGCAGCGTTGTGGGGCAGGGTGATCTCGAGCAGTACTTC. Protein product: CSVVGQGDLEQYF.

The chain has TRBV21-1 and TRBJ2-7; no DNA check was done on the table's D call, TRBD1. TRBV21-1 is designated a pseudogene. This CDR3 has 16 residues. The CDR3 coding sequence is TGTGCCAGCAGCAAAGGAGGGGGCAGCCCTTCCTACGAGCAGTACTTC. Its translation is CASSKGGGSPSYEQYF.

V is TRBV5-1 and J is TRBJ2-7; D gene ambiguous. CDR1 is SGHRS and CDR2 is YFSETQ in the germline V gene. This CDR3 has 12 residues. V gave up 7 bases and J gave up 3 bases, with 11 bases separating them. In nucleotides, the CDR3 is TGCGCCAGCCAGGAAGTGGGCTACGAGCAGTACTTC. Its protein is CASQEVGYEQYF.

V and J are TRBV5-8 and TRBJ1-1; possibly TRBD1 for D (5 bases). From germline, CDR1 is SGHTS and CDR2 YDEGEE. Trimming shortened V by 3 bases and J by 0 bases, and 15 bases separated the two germline ends. The CDR3 sequence is 16 residues long. The CDR3 region is CASSWGWKGLNTEAFF. CDR3 in DNA: TGTGCCAGCAGCTGGGGGTGGAAGGGCTTGAACACTGAAGCTTTCTTT.

This clone was counted a single time. CDR3 sequence reads: CASGLGFFAFF. In nucleotides, the CDR3 is TGTGCTAGTGGTTTGGGGTTCTTTGCTTTCTTT. This chain links TRBV12-5 with TRBJ1-1, with D hard to call. Trimming took 1 base from V and 11 from J, leaving 8 bases between them. The CDR3 has 11 residues. The germline gives CDR1 LGHNT, CDR2 FRNRAP.

This CDR3 reads CASTGTKGEKLFF. CDR3 DNA: TGTGCCAGCACCGGGACAAAGGGTGAAAAACTGTTTTTT. This sequence joins TRBV10-3 and TRBJ1-4; weak D call: TRBD1 (6 bases). Germline CDR1 reads ENHRY; CDR2 reads SYGVKD. V gave up 10 bases and J gave up 7 bases, with 16 bases separating them. This CDR3 is 13 amino acids long.

This clone was picked up a small number of times. The chain employs TRBV4-2 and TRBJ2-2; either TRBD1 or TRBD2 may supply D (5 bases each). Between the trimmed V and J ends, which lost 0 bases and 0 bases, there was a span of 8 bases. This CDR3 comprises 16 residues. Germline lookup yields CDR1 LGHNA and CDR2 YNFKEQ. The CDR3, as DNA: TGTGCCAGCAGCCAAGATAGGGGACCGAACACCGGGGAGCTGTTTTTT. This gives the protein CASSQDRGPNTGELFF.